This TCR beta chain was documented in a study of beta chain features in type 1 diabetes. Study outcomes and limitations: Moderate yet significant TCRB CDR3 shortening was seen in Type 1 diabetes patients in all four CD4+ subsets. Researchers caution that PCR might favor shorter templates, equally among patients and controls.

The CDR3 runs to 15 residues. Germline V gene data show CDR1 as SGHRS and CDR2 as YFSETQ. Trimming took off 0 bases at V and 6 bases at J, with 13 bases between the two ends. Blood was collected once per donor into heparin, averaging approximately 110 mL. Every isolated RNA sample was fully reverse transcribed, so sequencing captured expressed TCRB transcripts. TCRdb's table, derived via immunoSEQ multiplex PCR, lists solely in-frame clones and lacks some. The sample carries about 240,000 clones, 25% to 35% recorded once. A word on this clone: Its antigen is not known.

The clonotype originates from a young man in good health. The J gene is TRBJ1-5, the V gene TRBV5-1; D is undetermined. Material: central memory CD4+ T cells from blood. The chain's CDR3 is CASSLDGSVGQPQHF. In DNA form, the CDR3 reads TGCGCCAGCAGCTTGGATGGGAGTGTCGGTCAGCCCCAGCATTTT.